The text below deals with one T cell receptor beta chain. Its specificity is not known. It was with a sample-barcoded 5' primer and a J-beta primer mix that a second PCR of roughly 7 to 12 cycles was run. Any given sample supplied a minimum of 2.5 million CDR3-containing paired-end reads. One entry per CDR3 protein results from TCRdb running MiXCR on the 5' RACE reads. The data show around 800,000 distinct CDR3 sequences, around 68% seen once. This record comes from a study of blood T cells in healthy people across ages. Whole-study results and caveats: Long-lived donors had more naive CD4+ cells and higher diversity than aged donors. Percentage of naive T cells showed a strong correlation with TCR beta diversity.

Each sample gave at least 6 million isolated PBMCs. The V end was cut by 2 bases, the J end by 4 bases, with 5 bases between. Germline V lookup: CDR1 MNHNY, CDR2 SVGAGI (reference sequence). The CDR3 loop spans 13 amino acids. The TCR was taken from a man aged 25 to 40 in good health. The sequenced sample consisted of blood. The chain is built from TRBV6-6 and TRBJ2-2; D is uncertain. In nucleotides, the CDR3 is TGTGCCAGCAGTTACGGAGTCACCGGGGAGCTGTTTTTT. It translates to CASSYGVTGELFF.